The sample holds one count of the clone carrying this T cell receptor (beta chain). Clones were read by immunoSEQ multiplex PCR, and TCRdb kept only the in-frame ones, dropping some. This repertoire shows about 74,000 clones, 89% found once; its top ten account for approximately 0.39%. The ends were cut back, 7 bases at V and 2 bases at J, with 14 bases in the middle. The CDR3 consists of 14 residues. Germline V lookup: CDR1 MDHEN, CDR2 SYDVKM. These data come from a study of technical replicates of blood from a few donors. The chain couples TRBV28 to TRBJ1-1; D is possibly TRBD1 (6 bases). This TCR was recovered from a human donor in good health. Sequencing was performed on T cells isolated from PBMCs. As DNA, the CDR3 is TGTGCCAGCAATCCCTGGACAGCTAACACTGAAGCTTTCTTT. It specifies CASNPWTANTEAFF.